Below, 20 T cell receptor beta chains from the same sample are listed, as sequenced in a study of blood T cell repertoires in COVID-19 (dated by TCRdb to 2018 to 2021). To prepare the library, the immunoSEQ multiplex PCR assay was applied. TCRdb carries this immuneACCESS record with in-frame sequences only. Its versions omit some clonotypes, under half of them owing to an unresolved V gene in the studies checked, with the rest unexplained. This sample lists around 170,000 clones; roughly nine tenths were detected once. The ten biggest clones cover less than 3% of the sample. Sequences were obtained from peripheral blood. The receptors stem from a woman aged 25 to 45 with active or convalescent COVID-19.

The gene calls are TRBV7-2 and TRBJ2-5, with 12 bases matching TRBD2. The ends lost 4 bases at V and 5 bases at J; junction bases unmatched: 5. The length of the CDR3 is 15 residues. Per the germline V gene, CDR1 is SGHTA and CDR2 is FQGNSA. CDR3 coding DNA: TGTGCCAGCAGCTCTAGCGGGGGGGCCTGGGAGACCCAGTACTTC. Translating it yields CASSSSGGAWETQYF.

This clone was recorded a few times. Distinct nucleotide sequences in the sample also encode this CDR3. This chain uses TRBV24-1 with TRBJ2-3; D might be TRBD1 (5 bases). The length of the CDR3 is 15 residues. CDR1 is KGHDR and CDR2 is SFDVKD in the germline V gene. The V and J ends lost 1 base and 4 bases respectively, with 11 bases between them. The CDR3 DNA is TGTGCCACCAGTGATTTTGGCAGGGTTCCAGATACGCAGTATTTT. Amino acid sequence: CATSDFGRVPDTQYF.

The chain combines TRBV7-2 with TRBJ1-5, with D hard to call. Per germline, CDR1 SGHTA and CDR2 FQGNSA. V lost 3 bases, J lost 3 bases, and 3 bases lay in between. This CDR3 contains 12 residues. The CDR3 reads CASSFSNQPQHF. CDR3 DNA sequence: TGTGCCAGCAGCTTCTCCAATCAGCCCCAGCATTTT.

The chain employs TRBV2 and TRBJ1-4; 7 nucleotides line up with TRBD1. Per the germline V gene, CDR1 is SNHLY and CDR2 is FYNNEI. The junction had 1 base not matched to a gene; V was cut back by 3 bases and J by 3 bases. The CDR3 has 14 residues. The CDR3 sequence: CASSETGPNEKLFF. For the CDR3, the DNA is TGTGCCAGCAGTGAGACAGGGCCTAATGAAAAACTGTTTTTT.

The CDR3 is CASSETGQEQETQYF. Written as DNA, the CDR3 is TGTGCCAGCAGTGAAACCGGACAGGAACAAGAGACCCAGTACTTC. The chain is built from TRBV2 and TRBJ2-5; 7 nucleotides agree with TRBD1. CDR3 length: 15 residues. Per germline, CDR1 SNHLY and CDR2 FYNNEI. After removal of 2 bases from V and 2 bases from J, the junction contained 5 bases not matched to a gene.

This clone showed up just once. This sequence joins TRBV10-2 and TRBJ2-7; TRBD1 agrees at 7 bases. V lost 6 bases to trimming and J lost 2 bases; unmatched junction nucleotides: 13. From germline, CDR1 is WSHSY and CDR2 SAAADI. The CDR3 has 16 amino acids. The CDR3 nucleotides read TGCGCCAGCAGCGATCCAACCGGGACAGTGGCCTACGAGCAGTACTTC. Translation gives CASSDPTGTVAYEQYF.

The V and J genes are TRBV7-6 and TRBJ2-7; TRBD1 might be the D (6 bases). The V gene lost 2 bases and the J gene lost 2 bases, with 16 bases spanning the gap. The CDR3 length is 16 residues. The germline CDR1 and CDR2 sequences are SGHVS and FNYEAQ. The CDR3 sequence: CASSLLSTGPPYEQYF. The CDR3 DNA sequence: TGTGCCAGCAGCTTACTGTCGACAGGACCCCCCTACGAGCAGTACTTC.

The chain has TRBV7-9 and TRBJ2-2; weak D call: TRBD2 (5 bases). V was pared by 2 bases and J by 4 bases, with 17 bases between. Germline loops: CDR1 SEHNR, CDR2 FQNEAQ (reference sequence). The CDR3 extends over 17 amino acids. CDR3 in DNA: TGTGCCAGCAGCTTATCGTTGGCAGCGGAGGTCACCGGGGAGCTGTTTTTT. Its protein product is CASSLSLAAEVTGELFF.

The chain recombines TRBV24-1 with TRBJ1-4; a possible D gene is TRBD1 (5 bases). Germline assignment: CDR1 KGHDR and CDR2 SFDVKD. Deletions cut 7 bases from V and 3 bases from J, with 11 bases between. CDR3 length: 14 amino acids. Here the CDR3 DNA reads TGTGCCACCAGCGATGGGGGGTCTAATGAAAAACTGTTTTTT. It translates to CATSDGGSNEKLFF.

J is TRBJ2-7 and V is TRBV2; TRBD1 matches 9 bases. Germline V CDR1 and CDR2: SNHLY, FYNNEI. The CDR3 spans 15 residues. Trimming removed 8 bases from V and 5 bases from J; junction bases left unmatched: 13. In nucleotides, the CDR3 is TGTGCCAGCGTCCGGCCCCAGGACAGGGGTAACGAGCAGTACTTC. Its protein is CASVRPQDRGNEQYF. Looking up the rest from reference TRBV2 and TRBJ2-7 gives the full variable domain: EPEVTQTPSHQVTQMGQEVILRCVPISNHLYFYWYRQILGQKVEFLVSFYNNEISEKSEIFDDQFSVERPDGSNFTLKIRSTKLEDSAMYFCASVRPQDRGNEQYFGPGTRLTVT.

This clone was seen only once. The V and J genes are TRBV27 and TRBJ1-5; possibly TRBD1 for D (5 bases). Germline CDR1 is MNHEY and CDR2 is SMNVEV (reference sequence). Trimming cost V 5 bases and J 8 bases, with 13 bases left between them. This CDR3 region has 13 residues. CDR3 DNA: TGTGCCAGCAGTATAAGGGGCCAGAAGCCCCAGCATTTT. Protein: CASSIRGQKPQHF.

This clone has at least ten counts. The V and J genes are TRBV2 and TRBJ2-5; TRBD1 matches at 8 bases. The CDR3 runs 14 residues. Germline CDR1 and CDR2: SNHLY and FYNNEI. After removal of 6 bases from V and 0 bases from J, the junction contained 3 bases not matched to a gene. For the CDR3, the DNA is TGTGCCAGCAGGGGACAGGCGTACCAAGAGACCCAGTACTTC. Translated, it gives CASRGQAYQETQYF.

The chain employs TRBV2 and TRBJ1-5; 7 positions match TRBD1. The CDR3 length is 18 residues. Germline-derived CDR1 and CDR2 are SNHLY and FYNNEI. The junction had 13 bases not matched to a gene; V was cut back by 3 bases and J by 2 bases. In nucleotides, the CDR3 is TGTGCCAGCAGTGACTTCCGACAGGGTGAATTTGGCAATCAGCCCCAGCATTTT. Encoded protein: CASSDFRQGEFGNQPQHF.

CDR3 amino acids: CASSYGVGYEQYF. The CDR3 bases are TGTGCCAGCAGTTACGGGGTGGGCTACGAGCAGTACTTC. This chain connects TRBV12-3 or TRBV12-4 to TRBJ2-7, with D maybe TRBD2 (5 bases). The germline V and J ends were trimmed by 4 bases and 3 bases, with 10 bases remaining between them. The CDR3 has 13 residues.

The chain joins TRBV11-3 to TRBJ2-1; 16 bases agree with TRBD2. Trimming took 4 bases from V and 5 from J; bases not matched to a gene: 11. This CDR3 has 19 amino acids. CDR1 is SGHNT, CDR2 YENEEA, per germline. DNA for the CDR3: TGTGCCAGCAGCTGGGGACTAGCGGGGGGGCCGATGGTCCACAATGAGCAGTTCTTC. This gives the protein CASSWGLAGGPMVHNEQFF. Using reference TRBV11-3 and TRBJ2-1 for the parts outside the CDR3, the full variable domain is EAGVVQSPRYKIIEKKQPVAFWCNPISGHNTLYWYLQNLGQGPELLIRYENEEAVDDSQLPKDRFSAERLKGVDSTLKIQPAELGDSAVYLCASSWGLAGGPMVHNEQFFGPGTRLTVL.

This clone was seen a handful of times. This sequence joins TRBV4-1 and TRBJ1-2; unclear D gene. Germline V CDR1 and CDR2: MGHRA, YSYEKL. The CDR3 has 13 amino acids. V was trimmed by 1 base and J by 8 bases, leaving 11 bases between them. The CDR3 spells CASSQVGDRGYTF. The CDR3 bases are TGCGCCAGCAGCCAAGTCGGGGATAGGGGCTACACCTTC.

V gene TRBV28 combines with J gene TRBJ1-5, with 9 bases matching TRBD1. V trimming: 3 bases; J trimming: 2 bases; junction bases outside the gene matches: 5. This CDR3 has 16 amino acids. CDR1 and CDR2 from the germline V gene are MDHEN and SYDVKM. The CDR3 reads CASSLGTGNGNQPQHF. For the CDR3, the DNA is TGTGCCAGCAGTTTGGGGACAGGGAATGGCAATCAGCCCCAGCATTTT.

The chain carries TRBV27 and TRBJ1-6, with 7 bases identical to TRBD1. V dropped 9 bases and J dropped 3; count of bases not matched to a gene: 8. CDR1 MNHEY and CDR2 SMNVEV come from the germline V gene (reference sequence). CDR3 size: 15 residues. The CDR3 nucleotides are TGTGCCAGTTACCCGACAGGGAACTATAATTCACCCCTCCACTTT. Amino acids: CASYPTGNYNSPLHF.

The chain recombines TRBV19 with TRBJ1-1; D might be TRBD1 (5 bases). V lost 10 bases to trimming and J lost 5 bases, with 17 bases between them. The CDR3 loop spans 13 amino acids. CDR1 is LNHDA and CDR2 is SQIVND in the germline V gene (reference sequence). CDR3 DNA: TGTGCCACCCTAGGGGAGGGGCGGACTGAAGCTTTCTTT. This encodes CATLGEGRTEAFF.

The chain uses TRBV27 and TRBJ1-2, with D hard to call. Trimming removed 6 bases at V and 7 bases at J, with 18 bases between. The germline V gene encodes CDR1 MNHEY and CDR2 SMNVEV (reference sequence). This CDR3 is 14 amino acids long. CDR3 bases: TGTGCCAGCAGACGCACGGACGGACTTATTGGCTACACCTTC. Its translation: CASRRTDGLIGYTF.